A selection of T cell receptor beta chains follows, all from one sample in a study of early T cells in non-severe SARS-CoV-2 infection. Each CDR3 protein gets one entry after TCRdb re-called the 5' RACE reads with MiXCR. The sample includes about 56,000 distinct CDR3 sequences, roughly 12% seen only once; the top ten take 2.5% to 3%. Material for sequencing was whole blood. The receptors shown here come from an adult who was a healthcare worker with PCR-confirmed SARS-CoV-2 infection or an uninfected control (not recorded which). Both conserved end residues are part of each CDR3. The D gene is left open where the match is weak. The size of a clone is reported for some rows only, either as once, few or many, or as a class for expanded clones.

V gene	J gene	clone size	D gene	CDR3 DNA	CDR3 protein
TRBV24-1	TRBJ2-1	few	TRBD2	TGTGCCACCAGTGATCCGACTAGCGGGAGGGCCCGTCGGACCTACAATGAGCAGTTCTTC	CATSDPTSGRARRTYNEQFF
TRBV3-1	TRBJ2-3	many	TRBD2	TGTGCCAGCAGCCTCGTGAGGACTAGCGGCGGACGACACACAGATACGCAGTATTTT	CASSLVRTSGGRHTDTQYF
TRBV29-1	TRBJ2-5	many	.	TGCAGCGTGGCGGGTGGGAATAGCCAAGAGACCCAGTACTTC	CSVAGGNSQETQYF
TRBV7-2	TRBJ2-3	many	TRBD1	TGTGCCAGCAGCTTCCGGGTTCGGACAGGGGGAGGAGATACGCAGTATTTT	CASSFRVRTGGGDTQYF
TRBV9	TRBJ2-1	.	TRBD2	TGTGCCAGCAGCGTAGTAGCGGGAGGGTTGGGTGAGCAGTTCTTC	CASSVVAGGLGEQFF
TRBV3-1	TRBJ2-3	many	.	TGTGCCAGCAATGGTGGTACCGATACGCAGTATTTT	CASNGGTDTQYF
TRBV4-1	TRBJ1-1	many	.	TGCGCCAGCAGCCAAGCCCTCAGGGGAACGCGGAACACTGAAGCTTTCTTT	CASSQALRGTRNTEAFF
TRBV20-1	TRBJ2-7	.	.	TGCAGTGCTAGAGATTGGCGGTCTTCGAGCTACGAGCAGTACTTC	CSARDWRSSSYEQYF
TRBV7-6	TRBJ1-2	few	TRBD1	TGTGCCAGCAGCTTAAACGAGGCAGGGGGTCGTTATGGCTACACCTTC	CASSLNEAGGRYGYTF
TRBV20-1	TRBJ1-5	.	.	TGCAGTGCTTTCCGGGACGGGGATCAGCCCCAGCATTTT	CSAFRDGDQPQHF
TRBV25-1	TRBJ2-1	.	.	TGTGCCAGCAGTGAATACGGGGAGCAGTTCTTC	CASSEYGEQFF
TRBV5-1	TRBJ1-2	many	.	TGCGCCAGCAGCTCCAAACCGGGACACGAGGATGGCTACACCTTC	CASSSKPGHEDGYTF
TRBV9	TRBJ1-1	.	.	TGTGCCAGCAGCCCTCACCTAGGAACAGGTCCTGAAGCTTTCTTT	CASSPHLGTGPEAFF
TRBV11-3	TRBJ2-1	few	TRBD2	TGTGCCAGCAGCTTAGAAGGGACTAGCGGTAGCTCCTACAATGAGCAGTTCTTC	CASSLEGTSGSSYNEQFF
TRBV19	TRBJ1-4	few	TRBD1	TGTGCCAGTAGTCAGGGGGACATTCGAAATGAAAAACTGTTTTTT	CASSQGDIRNEKLFF
TRBV6-5	TRBJ1-6	many	.	TGTGCCAGCAGTTACTCTGGGGGGAGTTCACCCCTCCACTTT	CASSYSGGSSPLHF
TRBV9	TRBJ2-5	.	.	TGTGCCAGCAGCGTAGGCCCAACTCAACCCGGAGGGACCCAGTACTTC	CASSVGPTQPGGTQYF
TRBV27	TRBJ2-3	.	.	TGTGCCAGCAAGCGACCCCGGCTCGGCACAGATACGCAGTATTTT	CASKRPRLGTDTQYF
TRBV10-1	TRBJ1-1	many	.	TGCGCCAGCAGTGAGTCGGGTGCCGCGAACACTGAAGCTTTCTTT	CASSESGAANTEAFF
TRBV4-1	TRBJ2-1	few	.	TGCGCCAGCAGCCAAGACGACGGAAGATACAATGAGCAGTTCTTC	CASSQDDGRYNEQFF
TRBV5-6	TRBJ1-6	many	TRBD1	TGTGCCAGCATGTCGGCGGGACAGTATAATTCACCCCTCCACTTT	CASMSAGQYNSPLHF
TRBV24-1	TRBJ2-7	many	TRBD1	TGTGCCACCAGTCCGGCGCCACAGGGGGGTCGATACGAGCAGTACTTC	CATSPAPQGGRYEQYF
TRBV28	TRBJ1-2	many	.	TGTGCCAGCACCCTAGCCAGAAACGGCTACACCTTC	CASTLARNGYTF
TRBV12-3/TRBV12-4	TRBJ2-7	many	.	TGTGCCAGCAGTTTAGCCCCACAGTCCGGGACTCACTTC	CASSLAPQSGTHF
TRBV11-2	TRBJ1-1	.	.	TGTGCCAGCAGCTTACCCGGGGACCCTGAAGCTTTCTTT	CASSLPGDPEAFF
TRBV7-9	TRBJ2-3	many	.	TGTGCCAGCAGACCAAGGACGACAGATACGCAGTATTTT	CASRPRTTDTQYF
TRBV6-1	TRBJ1-2	many	.	TGTGCCAGCAGTGAAGCTAGCGCGACTAACTATGGCTACACCTTC	CASSEASATNYGYTF
TRBV3-1	TRBJ1-5	many	.	TGTGCCAGCAGCCAAATAGGGCTCCAGCCCCAGCATTTT	CASSQIGLQPQHF
TRBV2	TRBJ1-1	many	.	TGTGCCAGCAAAGGACCGAGGGCGGTGAACACTGAAGCTTTCTTT	CASKGPRAVNTEAFF
TRBV20-1	TRBJ2-1	many	TRBD2	TGCAGTGCTGAGAGGCCAGGGAGGGTCTACAATGAGCAGTTCTTC	CSAERPGRVYNEQFF
TRBV5-1	TRBJ1-1	many	.	TGCGCCAGCAGCTTGGGTGAGGTGACGAACACTGAAGCTTTCTTT	CASSLGEVTNTEAFF
TRBV27	TRBJ1-2	few	.	TGTGCCAGCAGTTTCTTGGGCCCTTCGTATGGCTACACCTTC	CASSFLGPSYGYTF
TRBV24-1	TRBJ1-2	.	.	TGTGCCACCAGTGCCGGGCCAGGGATCAATCATGGCTACACCTTC	CATSAGPGINHGYTF
TRBV3-1	TRBJ2-1	many	TRBD1	TGTGCCAGCAGCCGGGGGACAGGGGTACACTATGAGCAGTTCTTC	CASSRGTGVHYEQFF
TRBV6-5	TRBJ2-3	many	.	TGTGCCAGCAGTTACCGGGGGGCCGAAGATACGCAGTATTTT	CASSYRGAEDTQYF
TRBV2	TRBJ1-6	.	.	TGTGCCAGCAGTGAAGCTGGGGCAAGGGGTTCACCCCTCCACTTT	CASSEAGARGSPLHF
TRBV18	TRBJ2-2	.	TRBD1	TGTGCCAGCTCACCAAACCCGGGACAGGTGAACACCGGGGAGCTGTTTTTT	CASSPNPGQVNTGELFF
TRBV6-1	TRBJ2-3	many	.	TGTGCCAGCAGTGAATTCAGCGGCCGCACAGATACGCAGTATTTT	CASSEFSGRTDTQYF
TRBV9	TRBJ2-1	many	.	TGTGCCAGCAGCGTTCAAGGGGGGCTCTACAATGAGCAGTTCTTC	CASSVQGGLYNEQFF
TRBV19	TRBJ2-1	.	.	TGTGCCAGCCACCTCGAGGGAAAAGATGAGCAGTTCTTC	CASHLEGKDEQFF
TRBV7-3	TRBJ2-1	.	TRBD2	TGTGCCAGCAGGGGGACTAACTCCTACAATGAGCAGTTCTTC	CASRGTNSYNEQFF
TRBV7-8	TRBJ2-1	many	TRBD1	TGTGCCAGCAGCTTGCATACGGGACAGGCAAAATACAATGAGCAGTTCTTC	CASSLHTGQAKYNEQFF
TRBV30	TRBJ2-7	many	.	TGTGCCTGGTCACACCGATTCTCACAGGGGAGGGCTTTCGAGCAGTACTTC	CAWSHRFSQGRAFEQYF
TRBV20-1	TRBJ1-6	many	.	TGCAGTGCTAGAGGCTTCAGGGACAATTCACCCCTCCACTTT	CSARGFRDNSPLHF
TRBV27	TRBJ2-1	many	TRBD2	TGTGCCAGCAGTCGGACTAGCGGGGGGCTCCCCTGGAATGAGCAGTTCTTC	CASSRTSGGLPWNEQFF
TRBV7-6	TRBJ2-2	many	.	TGTGCCAGCAGCTCGATACCTAACGGACAGTCCACCGGGGAGCTGTTTTTT	CASSSIPNGQSTGELFF
TRBV11-2	TRBJ2-2	.	.	TGTGCCAGCAGCCCGACCGGGACTTTCTTAACCGGGGAGCTGTTTTTT	CASSPTGTFLTGELFF
TRBV7-9	TRBJ2-2	.	.	TGTGCCAGCAGCTATAGCGGTTCTTACACCGGGGAGCTGTTTTTT	CASSYSGSYTGELFF
TRBV5-1	TRBJ1-6	many	.	TGCGCCAGCCGACCCTGGGAGAGCTCCTATAATTCACCCCTCCACTTT	CASRPWESSYNSPLHF
TRBV5-6	TRBJ2-7	few	.	TGTGCCAGCAGCTCGGTCGGGGGGCCAAGCTCCTACGAGCAGTACTTC	CASSSVGGPSSYEQYF
TRBV20-1	TRBJ1-5	few	.	TGCAGTGCTAGCTTGGGGGCTGGGGATCAGCCCCAGCATTTT	CSASLGAGDQPQHF
TRBV6-5	TRBJ2-3	many	TRBD2	TGTGCCAGCACGTCTAGCGGGGGGCAAACGGCAGATACGCAGTATTTT	CASTSSGGQTADTQYF
TRBV7-9	TRBJ2-1	many	TRBD1	TGTGCCAGCAGCAGGACAGGGGGTCCCTACAATGAGCAGTTCTTC	CASSRTGGPYNEQFF
TRBV29-1	TRBJ2-7	.	.	TGCAGCGTTGAAGATCCCGGGACCTACGAGCAGTACTTC	CSVEDPGTYEQYF
TRBV20-1	TRBJ1-6	few	TRBD1	TGCAGTGCTAGAGAAGGGACAGGGCCTTCACCCCTCCACTTT	CSAREGTGPSPLHF
TRBV6-5	TRBJ2-7	many	.	TGTGCCAGCAGCCCAACGGGGAAGGGTAAGGGCTACGAGCAGTACTTC	CASSPTGKGKGYEQYF
TRBV6-1	TRBJ1-5	many	.	TGTGCCAGCAGTGAAACAGGGTCAAGGCCGAATCAGCCCCAGCATTTT	CASSETGSRPNQPQHF
TRBV7-2	TRBJ1-5	few	TRBD1	TGTGCCAGCAGCTTAAGGACAGGGGGCAATCAGCCCCAGCATTTT	CASSLRTGGNQPQHF
TRBV11-2	TRBJ1-6	many	.	TGTGCCAGCAGCTTAGGGGACGGCGTACCCGTCGCCTATAATTCACCCCTCCACTTT	CASSLGDGVPVAYNSPLHF
TRBV30	TRBJ2-1	.	.	TGTGCCTGGAGTGTACGAAGCGGCACTTACAATGAGCAGTTCTTC	CAWSVRSGTYNEQFF